This passage covers 24 T cell receptor beta chains from one sample sequenced in a study of blood T cell repertoires in COVID-19. Sequencing used immunoSEQ multiplex PCR; TCRdb keeps in-frame clones, though not all of them. This sample has roughly 250,000 clones, with 75% to 90% found just once. Sequencing was carried out using PBMCs or T cells enriched from blood (not recorded which). The receptors originated from a woman in her late teens or twenties who had recovered from COVID-19.

The sample holds one count of this clone. The genes are TRBV19 and TRBJ2-5; 12 bases agree with TRBD2. The ends lost 3 bases at V and 5 bases at J; junction bases unmatched: 10. This CDR3 spans 17 amino acids. CDR1 is LNHDA, CDR2 SQIVND, per germline (reference sequence). The CDR3 DNA reads as TGTGCCAGTAGTATCTGGCTAGCGGGGGGGCGAGGTGAGACCCAGTACTTC. It translates to CASSIWLAGGRGETQYF.

The rearrangement links TRBV12-5 to TRBJ2-7, with 9 bases fitting TRBD1. There are 15 residues in the CDR3. CDR1 is LGHNT, CDR2 FRNRAP, per germline. The V and J ends lost 7 bases and 6 bases, in that order; junction bases with no gene match: 13. Here the CDR3 DNA reads TGTGCTAGTGCCCCGGCGGGACAGGGATGGGGCGAGCAGTACTTC. Its translation: CASAPAGQGWGEQYF.

A remark on this clone: Other DNA sequences within the sample encode an identical CDR3. The chain employs TRBV5-4 and TRBJ2-7, with 7 bases fitting TRBD1. The CDR3 consists of 14 residues. Per the germline V gene, CDR1 is SGHNT and CDR2 is YYREEE (reference sequence). J was trimmed by 0 bases and V by 0 bases; bases with no gene match: 0. Written as DNA, the CDR3 is TGTGCCAGCAGCTTGGCAGGGGGCTCCTACGAGCAGTACTTC. The encoded protein is CASSLAGGSYEQYF. Together with reference TRBV5-4 and TRBJ2-7, the CDR3 gives the full variable domain: ETGVTQSPTHLIKTRGQQVTLRCSSQSGHNTVSWYQQALGQGPQFIFQYYREEENGRGNFPPRFSGLQFPNYSSELNVNALELDDSALYLCASSLAGGSYEQYFGPGTRLTVT.

The chain is built from TRBV19 and TRBJ2-3; the D gene is possibly TRBD2 (6 bases). Germline assignment: CDR1 LNHDA and CDR2 SQIVND (reference sequence). The V end was cut by 8 bases, the J end by 5 bases, with 14 bases between. This CDR3 spans 13 amino acids. CDR3 sequence (DNA): TGTGCCAGTCGTCCTAGCGAGAAAGATACGCAGTATTTT. It specifies CASRPSEKDTQYF.

The V gene is TRBV24-1, the J gene TRBJ1-1; the D is unclear. CDR1 is KGHDR and CDR2 is SFDVKD in the germline V gene. This CDR3 spans 14 amino acids. V lost 6 bases, J lost 0 bases, and 10 bases lay in between. CDR3 in DNA: TGTGCCACCAGTAAGATTGAGGTGAACACTGAAGCTTTCTTT. Translated, it gives CATSKIEVNTEAFF.

Only one count was recorded for this clone. V and J are TRBV5-1 and TRBJ2-7, with TRBD1 identical over 9 bases. V lost 4 bases and J lost 5; bases outside the gene matches: 10. This CDR3 is 15 amino acids long. CDR1 is SGHRS, CDR2 YFSETQ, per germline. The CDR3 DNA reads as TGCGCCAGCAGCCGAATTCCGGGACAGGGTAACGAGCAGTACTTC. Protein: CASSRIPGQGNEQYF.

V is TRBV27 and J is TRBJ1-1; 10 bases are a match to TRBD1. V shed 5 bases and J 4 bases; nucleotides not matched to a gene: 7. CDR3 size: 15 residues. Germline values: CDR1 MNHEY, CDR2 SMNVEV (reference sequence). CDR3 sequence (DNA): TGTGCCAGCAGTAGTCCGGGACAGGGGACCACTGAAGCTTTCTTT. It encodes CASSSPGQGTTEAFF.

The chain carries TRBV24-1 and TRBJ2-7; tentatively, D is TRBD1 (5 bases). This CDR3 spans 15 amino acids. The V gene lost 5 bases and the J gene lost 6 bases, with 19 bases spanning the gap. Germline CDR1 KGHDR, CDR2 SFDVKD. The CDR3 loop is CATSVLGHTSCEQYF. The CDR3 DNA sequence: TGTGCCACCAGTGTCCTGGGGCATACCTCGTGCGAGCAGTACTTC.

The gene calls are TRBV5-1 and TRBJ2-7, with 8 bases that match TRBD1. J lost 6 bases, V lost 7 bases, and 15 bases had no gene match. The CDR3 extends over 15 amino acids. Germline CDR1 and CDR2: SGHRS and YFSETQ. The CDR3 protein is CASSLIGQGIGEQYF. Here the CDR3 DNA reads TGCGCCAGCTCACTAATCGGACAGGGTATAGGCGAGCAGTACTTC.

The genes are TRBV24-1 and TRBJ2-3, with 9 bases fitting TRBD1. The germline gives CDR1 KGHDR, CDR2 SFDVKD. V gave up 4 bases and J gave up 6 bases; unmatched junction bases: 10. The CDR3 has 16 residues. Here the CDR3 reads CATSDPGQGGGDTQYF. The CDR3, as DNA: TGTGCCACCAGTGACCCGGGACAGGGAGGGGGTGATACGCAGTATTTT.

The V and J genes are TRBV6-1 and TRBJ1-2, with D perhaps matching TRBD1 (5 bases). Per germline, CDR1 MNHNS and CDR2 SASEGT. This CDR3 has 16 amino acids. V was shortened by 1 base and J by 3 bases, with 15 bases between the two germline ends. CDR3 in DNA: TGTGCCAGCAGTGAAGGTCCGGGGGGGAGACACTATGGCTACACCTTC. Protein: CASSEGPGGRHYGYTF.

This clone was detected only once. J is TRBJ2-6 and V is TRBV2; TRBD2 is a possible D gene (5 bases). The V gene lost 9 bases and the J gene lost 0 bases, with 9 bases spanning the gap. This CDR3 has 14 residues. CDR1 and CDR2 from the germline V gene are SNHLY and FYNNEI. CDR3 amino acids: CASRTGSGANVLTF. The CDR3 region has the DNA TGTGCCAGTCGGACTGGCTCTGGGGCCAACGTCCTGACTTTC.

This clone was detected a few times. This chain uses TRBV7-3 with TRBJ1-4; no clear D. This CDR3 contains 15 residues. Germline CDR1 is SGHTA and CDR2 is FQGTGA. V was trimmed by 2 bases and J by 6 bases, leaving 13 bases between them. CDR3 nucleotide sequence: TGTGCCAGCAGCTTATCGGGAGTCCCTGATGAAAAACTGTTTTTT. Its translation: CASSLSGVPDEKLFF.

The rearrangement joins TRBV11-3 to TRBJ2-2; 7 bases match TRBD2. J lost 6 bases, V lost 4 bases, and 8 bases had no gene match. The V gene's germline CDR1 is SGHNT and CDR2 YENEEA. CDR3 length: 15 residues. The CDR3 sequence: CASSWGGEVAGELFF. As DNA, the CDR3 is TGTGCCAGCAGCTGGGGAGGGGAGGTGGCCGGGGAGCTGTTTTTT.

The chain recombines TRBV6-5 with TRBJ2-1; the D gene is possibly TRBD2 (6 bases). The CDR3 covers 11 residues. Germline CDR1 MNHEY, CDR2 SVGAGI. Trimming took 2 bases from V and 14 from J, leaving 10 bases between them. CDR3 sequence reads: CASSYGGMKFF. CDR3 coding DNA: TGTGCCAGCAGTTACGGGGGGATGAAGTTCTTC.

The chain combines TRBV4-1 with TRBJ2-3, with a tentative D call TRBD1 (5 bases). The germline CDR1 and CDR2 sequences are MGHRA and YSYEKL. Between the trimmed V and J ends, which lost 0 bases and 2 bases, there was a span of 15 bases. This CDR3 is 17 amino acids long. The CDR3 reads CASSQEAPDTDTDTQYF. As DNA, the CDR3 is TGCGCCAGCAGCCAAGAGGCCCCGGACACAGACACAGATACGCAGTATTTT.

In this sample, this clone turned up once. The chain combines TRBV9 with TRBJ1-1; tentative D call: TRBD1 (6 bases). CDR3 length equals 16 residues. Germline V gene data show CDR1 as SGDLS and CDR2 as YYNGEE. Trimming cost V 0 bases and J 4 bases, with 16 bases left between them. CDR3 residues: CASSVGWGPSGTEAFF. Here the CDR3 DNA reads TGTGCCAGCAGCGTAGGATGGGGGCCCAGTGGCACTGAAGCTTTCTTT.

The rearrangement links TRBV7-9 to TRBJ2-5; possible D gene TRBD2, 5 bases. CDR1 is SEHNR and CDR2 is FQNEAQ in the germline V gene (reference sequence). The CDR3 sequence is 16 residues long. With 1 base removed from V and 4 bases from J, the gap between germline ends came to 16 bases. The DNA of the CDR3 is TGTGCCAGCAGCTTAGAAGGGTCGGGAAGAGGAGAGACCCAGTACTTC. Its protein product is CASSLEGSGRGETQYF.

The chain joins TRBV28 to TRBJ1-2, with 9 positions matching TRBD1. V dropped 3 bases and J dropped 3; count of bases not matched to a gene: 2. The CDR3 length is 14 residues. Germline CDR1 reads MDHEN; CDR2 reads SYDVKM. The CDR3 region is CASSLDRGYYGYTF. Here the CDR3 DNA reads TGTGCCAGCAGTTTGGACAGGGGCTACTATGGCTACACCTTC.

The chain recombines TRBV28 with TRBJ2-7, with a tentative D call TRBD1 (6 bases). Germline CDR1 is MDHEN and CDR2 is SYDVKM. This CDR3 is built from 8 residues. The chain's CDR3 is CASSYTGV. The CDR3 bases are TGTGCCAGCAGTTATACAGGGGTC.

The V call is TRBV5-4, the J call TRBJ1-1; 9 bases agree with TRBD1. With 4 bases clipped from V and 0 bases from J, the junction kept 7 bases outside the gene matches. The CDR3 sequence is 16 residues long. The germline V gene has CDR1 SGHNT and CDR2 YYREEE (reference sequence). The CDR3 protein is CASSTKTGGVNTEAFF. The CDR3 region has the DNA TGTGCCAGCAGCACCAAGACAGGGGGTGTGAACACTGAAGCTTTCTTT.

J is TRBJ1-1 and V is TRBV19; 7 positions agree with TRBD1. Germline CDR1 and CDR2: LNHDA and SQIVND (reference sequence). There are 15 residues in the CDR3. V shed 3 bases, J shed 0 bases, and the junction held 4 bases outside the gene matches. DNA of the CDR3: TGTGCCAGTAGTATGGGGACAGCCATGAACACTGAAGCTTTCTTT. This gives the protein CASSMGTAMNTEAFF.

V is TRBV21-1 and J is TRBJ1-4; the D call of TRBD1 is as the table states it, not checked on the DNA. TRBV21-1 is termed a pseudogene. The CDR3 sequence is 16 residues long. CDR3 coding DNA: TGTGCCAGCAGCACTGTACAGGGGCGTACTAATGAAAAACTGTTTTTT. As protein: CASSTVQGRTNEKLFF.

This clone was recorded only once. The chain joins TRBV18 to TRBJ1-2, with a weak D call TRBD1 (6 bases). V lost 2 bases and J 7 bases, leaving 11 bases between the germline ends. There are 13 residues in the CDR3. The germline V gene encodes CDR1 KGHSH and CDR2 LQKENI. This CDR3 is CASSPKQGVGYTF. The CDR3 DNA reads as TGTGCCAGCTCACCAAAACAGGGAGTTGGCTACACCTTC.